The rows below give T cell receptor beta chains drawn from one sample of a study of blood T cell repertoires in COVID-19. Profiled with immunoSEQ multiplex PCR; TCRdb holds only in-frame clones, not every one. The table includes roughly 40,000 clones, about 78% detected once. Input material: peripheral blood. Every receptor here comes from a man between 65 and 85 years old with active or convalescent COVID-19. CDR3s include the opening cysteine and the closing phenylalanine or tryptophan. The D gene is left open where the match is weak.

CDR3aa,v_gene,d_gene,len,j_gene
CSVVTGAYGYTF,TRBV29-1,TRBD1,12,TRBJ1-2
CASSPRAGRTDTQYF,TRBV5-1,-,15,TRBJ2-3
CASSDLTAGAGGYTF,TRBV25-1,-,15,TRBJ1-2
CASSQEGGAGRDNGYTF,TRBV4-1,-,17,TRBJ1-2
CASSPPRGQGGYTF,TRBV6-5,TRBD1,14,TRBJ1-2
CASSLQGQPQHF,TRBV7-9,-,12,TRBJ1-5
CATRQGASYEQYF,TRBV24-1,TRBD1,13,TRBJ2-7
CASSPLQGDTEAFF,TRBV18,-,14,TRBJ1-1
CAISGDRSTYEQYF,TRBV10-3,TRBD1,14,TRBJ2-7
CASSGTSGANTGELFF,TRBV5-4,TRBD2,16,TRBJ2-2
CASSPRTGGLYGYTF,TRBV28,TRBD1,15,TRBJ1-2
CASKRGVGTDTQYF,TRBV6-5,TRBD2,14,TRBJ2-3
CASTAELSGLWNTEAFF,TRBV2,-,17,TRBJ1-1
CASRLTQGTTEAFF,TRBV6-5,TRBD1,14,TRBJ1-1
CASSVGSYEQYF,TRBV2,-,12,TRBJ2-7
CASSQGLAGGVDTQYF,TRBV6-6,TRBD2,16,TRBJ2-3
CASSLARGLAGGANEQFF,TRBV5-5,TRBD2,18,TRBJ2-1
CASTSRGKAQPQHF,TRBV28,TRBD1,14,TRBJ1-5
CAWSSGGNNEQFF,TRBV30,TRBD2,13,TRBJ2-1
CASRGGQGSYEQYF,TRBV6-5,TRBD1,14,TRBJ2-7
CASSQQAQDIKETQYF,TRBV5-5,-,16,TRBJ2-5
CASSVLAGGYNEQFF,TRBV9,TRBD2,15,TRBJ2-1
CASKRDRFMNTEAFF,TRBV19,-,15,TRBJ1-1
CAWGHSSYEQYF,TRBV30,-,12,TRBJ2-7
CATDQPQHF,TRBV21-1,-,9,TRBJ1-5
CASSRGGDGEKLFF,TRBV5-4,-,14,TRBJ1-4
CASSRGGSRNEQFF,TRBV3-1/TRBV3-2,-,14,TRBJ2-1
CASTAGGSTDTQYF,TRBV5-1,TRBD2,14,TRBJ2-3
CATGGQGDQPQHF,TRBV10-3,TRBD1,13,TRBJ1-5
CASSYSRFKQGSGYTF,TRBV6-6,-,16,TRBJ1-2
CAWKGGYGYTF,TRBV30,-,11,TRBJ1-2
CASSPTGFSYEQYF,TRBV3-1/TRBV3-2,-,14,TRBJ2-7
CASSPPGGRTDTQYF,TRBV5-1,-,15,TRBJ2-3
CASRTRGGTDTQYF,TRBV19,-,14,TRBJ2-3
CAMRSGGGEETQYF,TRBV10-3,TRBD2,14,TRBJ2-5
CASSIRGSPQYF,TRBV19,-,12,TRBJ2-3